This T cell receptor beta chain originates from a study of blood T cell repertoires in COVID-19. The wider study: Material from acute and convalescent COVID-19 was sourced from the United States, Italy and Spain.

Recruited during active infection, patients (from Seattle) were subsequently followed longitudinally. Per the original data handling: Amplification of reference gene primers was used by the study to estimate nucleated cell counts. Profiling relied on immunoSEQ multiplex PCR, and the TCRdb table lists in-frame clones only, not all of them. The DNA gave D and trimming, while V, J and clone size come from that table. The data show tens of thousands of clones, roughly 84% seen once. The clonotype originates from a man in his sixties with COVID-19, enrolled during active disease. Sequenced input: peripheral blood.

CDR3 in DNA: TGTGCCAGCAGTTACTCTGCTAGCGGGAAAGAGACCCAGTACTTC. Amino acid sequence: CASSYSASGKETQYF. The rearrangement uses TRBV6-6 and TRBJ2-5; TRBD2 agrees at 9 bases. The CDR3 is made up of 15 amino acids. The V gene end was trimmed by 0 bases and the J gene end by 3 bases; junction bases not matched to a gene: 2. The germline V gene has CDR1 MNHNY and CDR2 SVGAGI (reference sequence).